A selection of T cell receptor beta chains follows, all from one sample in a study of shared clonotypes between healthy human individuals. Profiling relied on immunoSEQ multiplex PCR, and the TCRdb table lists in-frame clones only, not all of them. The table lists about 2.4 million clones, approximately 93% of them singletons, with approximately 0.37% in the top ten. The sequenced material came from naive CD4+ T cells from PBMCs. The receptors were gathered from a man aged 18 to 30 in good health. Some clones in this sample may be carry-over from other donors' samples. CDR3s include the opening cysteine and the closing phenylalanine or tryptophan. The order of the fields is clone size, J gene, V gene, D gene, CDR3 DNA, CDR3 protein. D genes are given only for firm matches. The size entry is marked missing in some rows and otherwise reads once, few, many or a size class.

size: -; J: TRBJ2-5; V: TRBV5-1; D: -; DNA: TGCGCCAGCAGCCTCGCCGGGACCCCAGAGGAGACCCAGTACTTC; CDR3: CASSLAGTPEETQYF
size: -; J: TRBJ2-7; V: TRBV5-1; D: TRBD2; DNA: TGCGCCAGCAGCCCTGGCGGTAGCGGGAGCTACGAGCAGTACTTC; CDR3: CASSPGGSGSYEQYF
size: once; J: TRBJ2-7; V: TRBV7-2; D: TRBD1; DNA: TGTGCCAGCAGCTTGACCGGGACAGGGAGCTACGAGCAGTACTTC; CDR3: CASSLTGTGSYEQYF
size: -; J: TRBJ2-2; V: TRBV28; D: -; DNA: TGTGCCAGCAGTTTAGGTTGGGGAAGGCGGTACTGGACCGGGGAGCTGTTTTTT; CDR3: CASSLGWGRRYWTGELFF
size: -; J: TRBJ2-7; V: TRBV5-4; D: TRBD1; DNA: TGTGCCAGCAACCCAACGCCGGGGACAGGGAACTACGAGCAGTACTTC; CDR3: CASNPTPGTGNYEQYF
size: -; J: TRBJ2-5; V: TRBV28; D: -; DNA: TGTGCCAGCAGCCTTCTGAGGGTCGGGCTTCCCCACTTC; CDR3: CASSLLRVGLPHF
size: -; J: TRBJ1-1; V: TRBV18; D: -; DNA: TGTGCCAGCTCCCAGGGGAGGGAAAACACTGAAGCTTTCTTT; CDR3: CASSQGRENTEAFF
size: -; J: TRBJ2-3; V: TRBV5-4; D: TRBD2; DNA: TGTGCCAGCAGCCGGCGACTAGCGGGTACTAGCACAGATACGCAGTATTTT; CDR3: CASSRRLAGTSTDTQYF
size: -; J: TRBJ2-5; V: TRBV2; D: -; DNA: TGTGCCAGCACCCTTGCCCCGGGCCCCGGGGAGACCCAGTACTTC; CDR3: CASTLAPGPGETQYF
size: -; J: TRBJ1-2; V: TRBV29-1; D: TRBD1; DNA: TGCAGCACCACGACCTCCGGGACAGCTCTCTATGGCTACACCTTC; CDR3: CSTTTSGTALYGYTF
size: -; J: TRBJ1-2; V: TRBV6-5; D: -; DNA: TGTGCCAGCCCGCTCTCAGCTAAGATTAACTATGGCTACACCTTC; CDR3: CASPLSAKINYGYTF
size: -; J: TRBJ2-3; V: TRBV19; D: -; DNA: TGTGCCACAAAGGGGACAGGGAAGCGGGAGACCGCTGTGAGACCCCGTACAACGCAGTATTTT; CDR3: CATKGTGKRETAVRPRTTQYF
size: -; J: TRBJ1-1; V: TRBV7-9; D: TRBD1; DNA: TGTGCCAGCAGCCCCGACAGGGGACACACTGAAGCTTTCTTT; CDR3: CASSPDRGHTEAFF
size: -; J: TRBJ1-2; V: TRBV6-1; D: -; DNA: TGTGCCAGCAGTGAAGCGCTTACAGGCCTTGGCTACACCTTC; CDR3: CASSEALTGLGYTF
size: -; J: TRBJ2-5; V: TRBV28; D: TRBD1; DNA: TGTGCCAGCAGTCTCAGGGGGCCCCAAGAGACCCAGTACTTC; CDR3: CASSLRGPQETQYF
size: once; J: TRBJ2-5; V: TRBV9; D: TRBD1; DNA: TGTGCCAGCAGCGCCGGGACAGCTATATACCAAGAGACCCAGTACTTC; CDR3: CASSAGTAIYQETQYF
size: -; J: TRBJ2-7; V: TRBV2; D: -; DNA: TGTGCCGGGATTGGAGGCCTCTCCTACGAGCAGTACTTC; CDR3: CAGIGGLSYEQYF
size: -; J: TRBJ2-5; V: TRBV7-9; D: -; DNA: TGTGCCAGCAGCTTAGCGTCGGGGTTGGGAGAGACCCAGTACTTC; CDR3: CASSLASGLGETQYF
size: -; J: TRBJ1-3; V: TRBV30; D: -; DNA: TGTGCCTGGAGTGTCGGGGGAAACACCATATATTTT; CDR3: CAWSVGGNTIYF
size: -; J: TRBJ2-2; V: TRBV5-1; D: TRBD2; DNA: TGCGCCAGCAGCCTAGCGGGAGGGCACACCGGGGAGCTGTTTTTT; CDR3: CASSLAGGHTGELFF
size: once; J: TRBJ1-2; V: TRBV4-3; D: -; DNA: TGCGCCAGCAGCCAAGCTCTAGGGAGGATTCCGGGGGGCTACACCTTC; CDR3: CASSQALGRIPGGYTF
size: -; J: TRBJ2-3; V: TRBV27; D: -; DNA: TGTGCCAGCAGTTTCCGGAGTGGGTTTTCAGATACGCAGTATTTT; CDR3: CASSFRSGFSDTQYF
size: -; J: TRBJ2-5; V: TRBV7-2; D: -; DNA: TGTGCCAGCAGCTTAGAAAAGGGGGGGACCCAGTACTTC; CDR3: CASSLEKGGTQYF
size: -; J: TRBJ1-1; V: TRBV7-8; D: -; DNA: TGTGCCAGCAGCTTATCAGGAGGGAGGAACACTGAAGCTTTCTTT; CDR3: CASSLSGGRNTEAFF